Here is one TCR beta chain with its context. With TRAV- and TRBV-specific primers, first-strand cDNA was made, covering the alpha and beta chains. TCRs were amplified for 15 to 25 PCR cycles with a constant-region primer and V-primer adapter. One entry per CDR3 protein, called by TCRdb with MiXCR from the reads. The sample lists 12,000 to 15,000 distinct CDR3 sequences; around 75% were seen once. The treatment that donors received included nivolumab, ipilimumab, aspirin, low-dose cyclophosphamide and low-dose radiotherapy. CDR3 size: 16 residues. Germline CDR1 and CDR2: MNHEY and SVGEGT. Trimming cost V 7 bases and J 0 bases, with 13 bases left between them. This entry belongs to a study of low-dose radiotherapy and immunotherapy resistance in tumors. About the research overall: With fractions of 0.5 Gy given every 2 weeks, Cohort 1 accumulated a total of 6.5 Gy. Patients took oral aspirin 300 mg daily for four cycles from cycle 1 day 1. Cyclophosphamide infusions of 200 mg/m2 came every two weeks, one day before radiation-immunotherapy.

This clonotype was sampled from a human donor with advanced metastatic prostate, ovarian, gallbladder or colorectal cancer (not recorded which). This table probably holds off-target reads from a library built for another chain. The rearrangement uses TRBV6-2 or TRBV6-3 and TRBJ2-6; the D is unclear. The CDR3 DNA reads as TGTGCCAGCACCCAGGACGTCGGCTCTGGGGCCAACGTCCTGACTTTC. Translated: CASTQDVGSGANVLTF.